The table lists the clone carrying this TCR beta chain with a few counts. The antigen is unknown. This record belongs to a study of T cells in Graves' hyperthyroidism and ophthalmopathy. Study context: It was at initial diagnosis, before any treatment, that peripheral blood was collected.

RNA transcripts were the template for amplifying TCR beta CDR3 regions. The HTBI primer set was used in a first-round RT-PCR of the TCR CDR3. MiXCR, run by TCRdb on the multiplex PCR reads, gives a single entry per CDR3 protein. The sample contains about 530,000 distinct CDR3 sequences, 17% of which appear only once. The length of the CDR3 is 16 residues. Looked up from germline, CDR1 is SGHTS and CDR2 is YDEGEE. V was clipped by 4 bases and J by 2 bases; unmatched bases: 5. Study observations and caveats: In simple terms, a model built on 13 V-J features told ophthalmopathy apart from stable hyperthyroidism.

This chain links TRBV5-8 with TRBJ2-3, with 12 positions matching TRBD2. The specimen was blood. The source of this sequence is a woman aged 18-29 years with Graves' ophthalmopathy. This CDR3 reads CASSNPSGGATDTQYF. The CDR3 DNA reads TGTGCCAGCAGCAACCCTAGCGGGGGGGCCACAGATACGCAGTATTTT.